This TCR beta chain was identified during a study of blood T cell repertoires in COVID-19. This CDR3 comprises 12 residues. Germline loops: CDR1 ENHRY, CDR2 SYGVKD. J was trimmed by 2 bases and V by 10 bases; bases with no gene match: 3. Here immunoSEQ multiplex PCR was the method, and the copy in TCRdb shows in-frame clones only, minus some. The sample consists of 200,000 or so clones, approximately 79% of them appearing once. The source material was peripheral blood. The gene calls are TRBV10-3 and TRBJ2-7; TRBD1 agrees at 9 bases. This clonotype originated in a man aged 55 to 70 with active or convalescent COVID-19. The CDR3 region is CATRQGAYEQYF. In DNA, the CDR3 is TGTGCCACCAGACAGGGGGCCTACGAGCAGTACTTC.